This T cell receptor beta chain comes out of a study of pediatric ulcerative colitis. During colonoscopy, one to two rectal pinch biopsies were collected. J was trimmed by 4 bases and V by 8 bases; bases with no gene match: 9. The CDR3 sequence is 14 residues long. The V gene's germline CDR1 is WSHSY and CDR2 SAAADI. Measured with immunoSEQ multiplex PCR; TCRdb has only the in-frame clones, and not every one. The sample holds about 18,000 clones, 70% to 80% seen once. The chain links TRBV10-2 to TRBJ1-2, with 8 positions matching TRBD1. The sequence was collected from a boy younger than 18 who was a control in a study of pediatric ulcerative colitis. Sample: gut tissue. Here the CDR3 DNA reads TGCGCCAGCGGACAGGGTGGGTTCGTCTATGGCTACACCTTC. Protein product: CASGQGGFVYGYTF.